This T cell receptor beta chain originates from a study of Ad26.COV2.S vaccination and SARS-CoV-2 variants. Only in-frame clones appear in the TCRdb table, and some are missing; sequencing was by immunoSEQ multiplex PCR. The sample shows some 460,000 clones, 80% to 90% of them seen only once. The treatment is: around 19 received Ad26.COV2.S at low or high dose, single or two shots; 5 received placebo; per-sample allocation not given. After the first vaccine or placebo injection, samples were drawn on day 63. This adult donor, from Boston, was 18-55 years old. In this sample, this clone turned up once. The sample has other DNA sequences that encode this CDR3 too. V was clipped by 4 bases and J by 2 bases; unmatched bases: 4. Germline V gene lookup returns CDR1 LNHDA and CDR2 SQIVND (reference sequence). This CDR3 has 16 amino acids.

This chain connects TRBV19 to TRBJ2-2, with 10 nucleotides matching TRBD2. The sequence came from a person aged 18 to 59 who received the Ad26.COV2.S COVID-19 vaccine or a placebo. The specimen was peripheral blood, collected in a trial of Ad26.COV2.S vaccine versus placebo. CDR3 in amino acids: CASSRWTSGNTGELFF. The CDR3 nucleotides read TGTGCCAGTAGTAGATGGACTAGCGGAAACACCGGGGAGCTGTTTTTT.